This TCR beta chain was found in a study of regulatory T cells in long-lasting Graves disease. Study findings and constraints: Persistent patients had a count of shared public clonotypes (under 3,000) that exceeded that of new patients (966).

A note on this clonotype: Its specificity is unknown.

Germline CDR1 MNHGY, CDR2 SVAAGI. The CDR3 is 15 residues long. The junction had 11 bases not matched to a gene; V was cut back by 2 bases and J by 10 bases. HTBI primers from iRepertoire and Arm-PCR of CDR3 regions yielded the TCR beta libraries. TCRdb ran MiXCR on the multiplex PCR reads and lists one entry per CDR3 protein. This sample has around 500,000 distinct CDR3 sequences, with 15% to 20% found just once. The time point was: newly diagnosed GD, antithyroid drugs for less than 3 months. RNA isolated from PBMCs was used to make the TCR library. These same data were also listed under a study on T cells in Graves' hyperthyroidism and ophthalmopathy.

Here the sequenced sample was peripheral blood mononuclear cells (PBMCs), taken at new diagnosis, from a patient treated with antithyroid drugs. The sequence was collected from a woman aged 40 to 65 with Graves disease. This chain connects TRBV6-9 to TRBJ1-5, with 7 bases that match TRBD1. The chain's CDR3 is CASSYSPTGVDPQHF. In nucleotides, the CDR3 is TGTGCCAGCAGTTATAGTCCAACAGGGGTGGACCCCCAGCATTTT.